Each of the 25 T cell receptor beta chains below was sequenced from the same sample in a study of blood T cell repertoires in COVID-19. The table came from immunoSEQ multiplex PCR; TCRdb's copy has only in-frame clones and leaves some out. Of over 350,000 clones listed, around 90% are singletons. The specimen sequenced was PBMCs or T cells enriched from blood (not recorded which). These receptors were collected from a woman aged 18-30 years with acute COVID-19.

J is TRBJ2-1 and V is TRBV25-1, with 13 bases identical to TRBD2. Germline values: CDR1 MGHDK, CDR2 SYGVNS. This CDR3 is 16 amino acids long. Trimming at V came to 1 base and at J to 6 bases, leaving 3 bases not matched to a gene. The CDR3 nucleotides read TGTGCCAGCAGTGAATTGGGGACTAGCGGGGCCAATGAGCAGTTCTTC. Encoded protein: CASSELGTSGANEQFF.

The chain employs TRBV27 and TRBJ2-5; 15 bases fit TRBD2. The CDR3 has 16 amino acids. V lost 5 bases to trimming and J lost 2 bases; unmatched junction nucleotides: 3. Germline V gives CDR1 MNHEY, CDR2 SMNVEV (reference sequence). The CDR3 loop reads CASSLGLAGGQETQYF. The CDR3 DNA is TGTGCCAGCAGTCTCGGACTAGCGGGGGGGCAAGAGACCCAGTACTTC.

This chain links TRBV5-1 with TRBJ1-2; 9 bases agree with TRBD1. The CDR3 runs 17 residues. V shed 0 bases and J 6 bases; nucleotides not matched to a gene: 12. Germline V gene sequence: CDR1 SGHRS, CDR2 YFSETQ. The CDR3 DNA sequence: TGCGCCAGCAGCTTGGTGGGCACAGGGGGCCCCCAGCATGGCTACACCTTC. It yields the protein CASSLVGTGGPQHGYTF.

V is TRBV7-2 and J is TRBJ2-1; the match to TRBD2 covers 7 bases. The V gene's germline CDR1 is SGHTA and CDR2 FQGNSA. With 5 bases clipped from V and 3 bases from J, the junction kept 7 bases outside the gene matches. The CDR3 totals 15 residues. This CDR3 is CASSRSSSGYNEQFF. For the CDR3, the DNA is TGTGCCAGCAGCAGATCCTCTAGCGGCTACAATGAGCAGTTCTTC.

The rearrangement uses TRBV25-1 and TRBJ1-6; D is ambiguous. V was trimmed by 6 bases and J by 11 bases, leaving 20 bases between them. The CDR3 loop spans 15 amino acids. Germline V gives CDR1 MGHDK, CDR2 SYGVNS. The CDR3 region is CASSKDWANTTPLHF. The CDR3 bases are TGTGCCAGCAGCAAGGACTGGGCGAACACTACACCCCTCCACTTT.

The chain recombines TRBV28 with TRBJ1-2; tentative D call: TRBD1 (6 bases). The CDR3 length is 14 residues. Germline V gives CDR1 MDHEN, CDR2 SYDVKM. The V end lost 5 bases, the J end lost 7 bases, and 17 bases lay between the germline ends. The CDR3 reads CASSIIQGIPGYTF. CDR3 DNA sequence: TGTGCCAGCAGTATAATACAGGGAATTCCTGGCTACACCTTC.

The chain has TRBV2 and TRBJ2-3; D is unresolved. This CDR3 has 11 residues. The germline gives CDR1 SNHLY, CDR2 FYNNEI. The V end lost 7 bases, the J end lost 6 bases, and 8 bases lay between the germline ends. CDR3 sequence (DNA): TGTGCCAGCACGGTGTGGGATACGCAGTATTTT. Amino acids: CASTVWDTQYF.

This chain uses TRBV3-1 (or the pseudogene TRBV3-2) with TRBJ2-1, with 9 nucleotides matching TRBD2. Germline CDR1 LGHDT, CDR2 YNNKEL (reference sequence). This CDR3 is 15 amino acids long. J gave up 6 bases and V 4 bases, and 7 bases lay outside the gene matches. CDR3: CASSPPGLAGNEQFF. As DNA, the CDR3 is TGTGCCAGCAGCCCACCGGGACTAGCTGGCAATGAGCAGTTCTTC.

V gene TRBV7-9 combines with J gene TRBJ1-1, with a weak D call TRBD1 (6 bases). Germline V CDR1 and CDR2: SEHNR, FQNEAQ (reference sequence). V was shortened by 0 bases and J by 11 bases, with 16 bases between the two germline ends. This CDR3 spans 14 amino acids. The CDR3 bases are TGTGCCAGCAGCTTAGCCGGGACAACGGGATCGGCTTTCTTT. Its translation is CASSLAGTTGSAFF.

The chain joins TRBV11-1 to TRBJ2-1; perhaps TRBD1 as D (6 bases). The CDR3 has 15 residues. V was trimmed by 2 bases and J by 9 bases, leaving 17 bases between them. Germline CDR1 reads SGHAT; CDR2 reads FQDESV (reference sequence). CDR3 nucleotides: TGTGCCAGCAGCTTACTACAGGGTAGGGGGAGTGAGCAGTTCTTC. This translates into CASSLLQGRGSEQFF.

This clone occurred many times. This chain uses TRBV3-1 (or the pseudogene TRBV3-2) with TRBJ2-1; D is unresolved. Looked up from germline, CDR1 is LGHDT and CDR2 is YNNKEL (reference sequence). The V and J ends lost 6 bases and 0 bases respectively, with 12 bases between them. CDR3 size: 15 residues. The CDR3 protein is CASRGDWSSYNEQFF. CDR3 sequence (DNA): TGTGCCAGCAGAGGTGACTGGAGCTCCTACAATGAGCAGTTCTTC.

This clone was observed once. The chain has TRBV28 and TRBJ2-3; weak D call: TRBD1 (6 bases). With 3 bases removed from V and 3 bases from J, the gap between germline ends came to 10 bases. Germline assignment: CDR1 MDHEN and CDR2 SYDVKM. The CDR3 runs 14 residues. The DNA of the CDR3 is TGTGCCAGCAGTTTTCAGGGGCGTACAGATACGCAGTATTTT. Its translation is CASSFQGRTDTQYF.

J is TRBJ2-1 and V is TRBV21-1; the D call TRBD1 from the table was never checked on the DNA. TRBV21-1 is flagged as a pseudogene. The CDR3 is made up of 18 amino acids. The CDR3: CASSAGAETGWTYNEQFF. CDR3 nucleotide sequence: TGTGCCAGCAGCGCCGGGGCCGAGACAGGGTGGACCTACAATGAGCAGTTCTTC.

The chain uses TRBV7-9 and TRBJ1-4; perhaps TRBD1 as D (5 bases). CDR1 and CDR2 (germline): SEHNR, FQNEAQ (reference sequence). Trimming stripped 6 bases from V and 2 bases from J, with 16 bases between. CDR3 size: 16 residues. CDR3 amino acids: CASSRTSGVTNEKLFF. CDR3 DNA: TGTGCCAGCAGTCGGACATCGGGTGTGACTAATGAAAAACTGTTTTTT.

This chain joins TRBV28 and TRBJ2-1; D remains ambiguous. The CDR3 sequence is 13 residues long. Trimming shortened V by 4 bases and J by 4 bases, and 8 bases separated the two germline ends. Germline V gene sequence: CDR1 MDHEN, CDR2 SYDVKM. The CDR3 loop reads CASSYSPYNEQFF. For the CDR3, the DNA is TGTGCCAGCAGTTACTCCCCGTACAATGAGCAGTTCTTC.

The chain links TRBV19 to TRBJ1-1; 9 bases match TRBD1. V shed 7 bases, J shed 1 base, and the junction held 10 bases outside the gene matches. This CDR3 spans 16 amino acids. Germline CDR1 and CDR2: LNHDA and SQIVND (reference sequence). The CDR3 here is CASITPGTGKNTEAFF. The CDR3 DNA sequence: TGTGCCAGTATAACTCCCGGGACAGGGAAGAACACTGAAGCTTTCTTT.

In DNA form, the CDR3 reads TGTGCCAGCAGGTCGCACAGGGACGAGCAGTTCTTC. Translating gives CASRSHRDEQFF. The V gene is TRBV6-5, the J gene TRBJ2-1; tentative D call: TRBD1 (6 bases). The ends were cut back, 6 bases at V and 10 bases at J, with 13 bases in the middle. CDR1 and CDR2 (germline): MNHEY, SVGAGI. The CDR3 spans 12 residues.

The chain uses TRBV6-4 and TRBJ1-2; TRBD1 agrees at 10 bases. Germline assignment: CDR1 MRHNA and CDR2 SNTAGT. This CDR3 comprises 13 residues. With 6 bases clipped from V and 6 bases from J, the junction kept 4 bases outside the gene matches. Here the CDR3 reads CASRRQGANGYTF. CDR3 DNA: TGTGCCAGCAGAAGACAGGGGGCAAATGGCTACACCTTC.

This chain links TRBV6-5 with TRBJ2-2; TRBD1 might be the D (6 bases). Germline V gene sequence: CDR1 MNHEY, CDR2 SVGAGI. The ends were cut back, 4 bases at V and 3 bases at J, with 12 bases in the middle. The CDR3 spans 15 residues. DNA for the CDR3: TGTGCCAGCAGTTTTGACAGGAAGGACACCGGGGAGCTGTTTTTT. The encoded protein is CASSFDRKDTGELFF.

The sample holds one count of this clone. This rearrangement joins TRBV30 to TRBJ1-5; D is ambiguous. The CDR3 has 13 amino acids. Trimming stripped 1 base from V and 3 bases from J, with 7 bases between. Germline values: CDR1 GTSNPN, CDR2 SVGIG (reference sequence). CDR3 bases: TGTGCCTGGAGTGCGAGTTTCAATCAGCCCCAGCATTTT. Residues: CAWSASFNQPQHF.

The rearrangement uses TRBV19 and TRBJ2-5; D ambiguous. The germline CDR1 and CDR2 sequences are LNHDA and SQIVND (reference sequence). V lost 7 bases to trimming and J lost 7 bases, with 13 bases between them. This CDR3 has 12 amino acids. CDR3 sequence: CASISDTMTQYF. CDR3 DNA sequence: TGTGCCAGTATCTCAGACACAATGACCCAGTACTTC.

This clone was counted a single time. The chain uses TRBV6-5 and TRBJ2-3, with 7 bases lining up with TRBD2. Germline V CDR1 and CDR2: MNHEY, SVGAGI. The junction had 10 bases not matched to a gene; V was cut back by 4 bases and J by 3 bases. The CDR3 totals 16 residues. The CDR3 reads CASSSRGRTRTDTQYF. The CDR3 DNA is TGTGCCAGCAGTTCCAGAGGAAGGACTAGAACAGATACGCAGTATTTT.

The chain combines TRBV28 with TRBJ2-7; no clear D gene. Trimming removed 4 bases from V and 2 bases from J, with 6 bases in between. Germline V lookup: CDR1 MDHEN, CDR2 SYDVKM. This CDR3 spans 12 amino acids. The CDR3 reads CASSSFTYEQYF. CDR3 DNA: TGTGCCAGCAGTTCCTTTACCTACGAGCAGTACTTC.

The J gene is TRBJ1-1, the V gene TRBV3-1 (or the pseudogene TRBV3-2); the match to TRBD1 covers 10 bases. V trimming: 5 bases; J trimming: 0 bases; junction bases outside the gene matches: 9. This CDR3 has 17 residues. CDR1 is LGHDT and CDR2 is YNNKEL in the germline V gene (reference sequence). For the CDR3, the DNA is TGTGCCAGCAGCTCTGGGACAGGGGTGAGGGTGAACACTGAAGCTTTCTTT. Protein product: CASSSGTGVRVNTEAFF.

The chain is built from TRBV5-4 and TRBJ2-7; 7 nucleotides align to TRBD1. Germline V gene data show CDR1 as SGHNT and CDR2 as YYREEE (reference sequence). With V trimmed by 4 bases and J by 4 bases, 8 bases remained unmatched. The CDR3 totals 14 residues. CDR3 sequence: CASSLRDSRYEQYF. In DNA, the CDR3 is TGTGCCAGCAGCCTAAGGGACAGTAGATACGAGCAGTACTTC.